This record covers a single TCR beta chain. As processed by the authors: From reference gene primer amplification, estimates of nucleated cell counts were derived. TCRdb's copy holds only in-frame clones and misses some; the assay was immunoSEQ multiplex PCR. The DNA was the basis for D and trimming; V, J and clone size are from that table. The table records around 260,000 clones, around 90% of them present only once. This sample was taken from a study of blood T cell repertoires in COVID-19. In the study overall: The United States, Italy and Spain supplied acute and convalescent COVID-19 samples. PBMCs, B-cell-depleted T cells, or T cells were the source of the cDNA or gDNA that made up the material.

The CDR3 loop spans 19 amino acids. From germline, CDR1 is MNHEY and CDR2 SMNVEV (reference sequence). The trim removed 2 bases at V and 7 bases at J, leaving 19 bases unmatched. The sequence came from a woman aged 40 to 55 who had recovered from COVID-19. V and J are TRBV27 and TRBJ2-1, with 8 bases fitting TRBD2. The sequencing input was peripheral blood. CDR3 loop: CASSLRGDKRGPIGNEQFF. The CDR3 DNA sequence: TGTGCCAGCAGTTTACGCGGGGACAAGCGGGGGCCTATTGGGAATGAGCAGTTCTTC.